This TCR beta chain was recorded in a study of blood T cell repertoires in COVID-19. Study background: Samples came from the United States, Italy and Spain, spanning acute and convalescent COVID-19.

Losses at the gene ends were 4 bases for V and 2 bases for J; bases not matched to a gene: 4. Germline CDR1 and CDR2: SGHRS and YFSETQ. The CDR3 extends over 15 amino acids. Assay: immunoSEQ multiplex PCR; the TCRdb copy retains only in-frame clones and omits some. The repertoire holds around 200,000 clones, with roughly 80% as singletons. Sample: peripheral blood. The J gene is TRBJ2-7, the V gene TRBV5-1, with TRBD2 identical over 12 bases. The TCR comes from a man under 40 with active or convalescent COVID-19. The CDR3 sequence is CASSPTSGSTYEQYF. In DNA, the CDR3 is TGCGCCAGCAGCCCGACTAGCGGGAGTACCTACGAGCAGTACTTC.